This T cell receptor beta chain was found in a study of cytomegalovirus exposure and HLA in healthy donors. It was with 60 Vbeta and 13 Jbeta primers that the PCR ran. Profiling relied on immunoSEQ multiplex PCR, and the TCRdb table lists in-frame clones only, not all of them. The sample has some 54,000 clones, 80% seen once. This CDR3 is 15 amino acids long. Germline V gives CDR1 SGHVS, CDR2 FQNEAQ. V was clipped by 5 bases and J by 3 bases; unmatched bases: 3. The TCR originated in a male donor in good health and CMV-seronegative. V is TRBV7-8 and J is TRBJ2-5; TRBD2 aligns across 13 bases. Sequences were obtained from PBMCs. CDR3 loop: CASSIGLAGEETQYF. The CDR3, as DNA: TGTGCCAGCAGCATAGGACTAGCGGGGGAAGAGACCCAGTACTTC. The variable domain in full, completed from reference TRBV7-8 and TRBJ2-5, reads GAGVSQSPRYKVAKRGQDVALRCDPISGHVSLFWYQQALGQGPEFLTYFQNEAQLDKSGLPSDRFFAERPEGSVSTLKIQRTQQEDSAVYLCASSIGLAGEETQYFGPGTRLLVL.